The entry below gives a single TCR beta chain sequence along with its context. This sample is part of a study of shared clonotypes between healthy human individuals. In germline, CDR1 is SGHAT, CDR2 FQNNGV. The germline V and J ends were trimmed by 0 bases and 16 bases, with 16 bases remaining between them. The CDR3 sequence is 13 residues long. Clones were read by immunoSEQ multiplex PCR, and TCRdb kept only the in-frame ones, dropping some. The sample has roughly 640,000 clones, roughly 70% seen once; the top ten hold approximately 1.7%. This TCR was sampled from a woman in her 30s in good health. The rearrangement links TRBV11-2 to TRBJ2-1, with D possibly being TRBD2 (6 bases). Sequenced input: memory CD4+ T cells sorted from blood. Stated subset: CD45RA-negative fraction. The CDR3 DNA is TGTGCCAGCAGCTTAGATGCCCTAGCGATACAATTCTTC. As protein: CASSLDALAIQFF.